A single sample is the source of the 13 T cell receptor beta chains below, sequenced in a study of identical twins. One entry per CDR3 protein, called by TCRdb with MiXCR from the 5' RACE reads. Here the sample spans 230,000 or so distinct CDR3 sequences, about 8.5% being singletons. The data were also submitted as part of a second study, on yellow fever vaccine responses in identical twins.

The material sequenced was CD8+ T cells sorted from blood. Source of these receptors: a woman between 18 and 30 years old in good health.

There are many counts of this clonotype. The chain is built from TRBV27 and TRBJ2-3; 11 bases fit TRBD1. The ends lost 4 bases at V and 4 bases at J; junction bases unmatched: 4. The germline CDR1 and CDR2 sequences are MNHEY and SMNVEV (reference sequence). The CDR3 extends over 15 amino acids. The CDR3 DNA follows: TGTGCCAGCAGTTGGGGGGACAGGGGGTCAGATACGCAGTATTTT. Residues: CASSWGDRGSDTQYF.

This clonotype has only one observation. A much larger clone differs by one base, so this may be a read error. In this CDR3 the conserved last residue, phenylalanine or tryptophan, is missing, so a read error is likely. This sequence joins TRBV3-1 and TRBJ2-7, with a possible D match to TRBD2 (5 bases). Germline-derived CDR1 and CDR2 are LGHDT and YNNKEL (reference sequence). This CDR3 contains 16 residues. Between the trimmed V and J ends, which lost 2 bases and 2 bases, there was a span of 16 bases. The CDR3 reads CASSQIGGSRTYEQYI. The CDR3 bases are TGTGCCAGCAGCCAAATAGGAGGTAGTAGAACCTACGAGCAGTACATC.

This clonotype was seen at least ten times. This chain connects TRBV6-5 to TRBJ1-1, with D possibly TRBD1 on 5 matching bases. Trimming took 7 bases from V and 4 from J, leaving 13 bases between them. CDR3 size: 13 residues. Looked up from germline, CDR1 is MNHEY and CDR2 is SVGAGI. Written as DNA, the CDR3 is TGTGCCAGCACCCTCGGGGGGATCACTGAAGCTTTCTTT. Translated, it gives CASTLGGITEAFF.

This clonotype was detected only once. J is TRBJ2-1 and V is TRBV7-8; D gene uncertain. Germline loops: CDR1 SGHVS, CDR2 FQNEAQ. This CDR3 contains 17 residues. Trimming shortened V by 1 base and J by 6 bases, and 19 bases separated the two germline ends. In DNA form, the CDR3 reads TGTGCCAGCAGCTTAGACACGTCCGACCTGGTAAGCAATGAGCAGTTCTTC. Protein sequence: CASSLDTSDLVSNEQFF.

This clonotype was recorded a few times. CDR3 sequence reads: CASSPGPSGPIHNEQFF. The DNA of the CDR3 is TGTGCCAGCAGCCCCGGTCCTAGCGGGCCGATTCACAATGAGCAGTTCTTC. The chain employs TRBV7-9 and TRBJ2-1; 8 bases fit TRBD2. Looked up from germline, CDR1 is SEHNR and CDR2 is FQNEAQ (reference sequence). The CDR3 is made up of 17 amino acids. V was clipped by 5 bases and J by 5 bases; unmatched bases: 14.

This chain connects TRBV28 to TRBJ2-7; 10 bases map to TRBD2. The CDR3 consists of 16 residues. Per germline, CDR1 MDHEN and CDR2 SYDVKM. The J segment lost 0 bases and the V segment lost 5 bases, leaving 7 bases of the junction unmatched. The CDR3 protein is CASSVHSGRSSYEQYF. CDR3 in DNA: TGTGCCAGCAGTGTCCATAGCGGGAGGAGCTCCTACGAGCAGTACTTC.

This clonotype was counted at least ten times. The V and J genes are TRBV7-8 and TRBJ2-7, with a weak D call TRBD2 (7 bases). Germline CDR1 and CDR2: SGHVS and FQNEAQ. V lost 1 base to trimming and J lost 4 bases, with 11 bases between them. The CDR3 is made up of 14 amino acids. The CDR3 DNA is TGTGCCAGCAGCTTAGGAGGGGGGGGTTACGAGCAGTACTTC. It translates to CASSLGGGGYEQYF.

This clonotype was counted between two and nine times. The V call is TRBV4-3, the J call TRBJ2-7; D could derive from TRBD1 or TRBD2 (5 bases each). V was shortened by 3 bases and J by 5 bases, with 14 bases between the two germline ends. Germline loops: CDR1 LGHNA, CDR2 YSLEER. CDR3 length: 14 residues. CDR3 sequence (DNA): TGCGCCAGCAGCCAGGCCCCCAGGGACCACGAGCAGTACTTC. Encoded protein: CASSQAPRDHEQYF.

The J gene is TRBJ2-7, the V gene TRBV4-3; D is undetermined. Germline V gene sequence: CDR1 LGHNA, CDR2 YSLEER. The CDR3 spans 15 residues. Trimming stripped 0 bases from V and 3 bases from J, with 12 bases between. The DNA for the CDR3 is TGCGCCAGCAGCCAAGATCGCGTGGCAGACTACGAGCAGTACTTC. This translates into CASSQDRVADYEQYF.

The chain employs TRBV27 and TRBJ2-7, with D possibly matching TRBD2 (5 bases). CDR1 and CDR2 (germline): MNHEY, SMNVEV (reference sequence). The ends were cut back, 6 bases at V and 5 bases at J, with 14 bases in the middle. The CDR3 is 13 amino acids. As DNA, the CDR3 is TGTGCCAGCAGCCTCAGCGGTCTGAACGAGCAGTACTTC. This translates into CASSLSGLNEQYF.

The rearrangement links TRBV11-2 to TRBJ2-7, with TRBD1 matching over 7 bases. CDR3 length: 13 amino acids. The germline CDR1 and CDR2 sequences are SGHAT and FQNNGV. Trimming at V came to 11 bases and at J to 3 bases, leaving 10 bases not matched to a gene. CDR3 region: CAYPGTDNYEQYF. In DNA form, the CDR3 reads TGTGCCTATCCCGGGACAGATAACTACGAGCAGTACTTC.

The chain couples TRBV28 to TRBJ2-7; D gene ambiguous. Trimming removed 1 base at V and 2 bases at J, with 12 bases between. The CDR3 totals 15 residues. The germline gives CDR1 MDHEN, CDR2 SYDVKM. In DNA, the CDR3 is TGTGCCAGCAGTTTATTGAGGCAGTTTACCTACGAGCAGTACTTC. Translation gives CASSLLRQFTYEQYF.

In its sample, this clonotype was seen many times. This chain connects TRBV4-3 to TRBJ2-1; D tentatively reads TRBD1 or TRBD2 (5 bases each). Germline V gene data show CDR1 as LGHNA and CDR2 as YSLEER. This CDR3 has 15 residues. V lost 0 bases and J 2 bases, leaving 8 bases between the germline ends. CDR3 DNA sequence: TGCGCCAGCAGCCAAGACAGGGACCCCTACAATGAGCAGTTCTTC. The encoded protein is CASSQDRDPYNEQFF.